A selection of T cell receptor beta chains follows, all from one sample in a study of post-analysis software for immune sequencing data. TCRdb recomputed calls from the PCR reads with MiXCR, one row per CDR3 protein. Among 650,000 to 900,000 distinct CDR3 sequences listed, around 45% were seen once. The sample taken for sequencing was blood. Receptors originate from a girl under 18 with multiple sclerosis. Both conserved end residues are part of each CDR3. A D gene is named only where the DNA matches it firmly.

d_call | j_call | v_call | cdr3_length | cdr3_aa
TRBD1 | TRBJ2-3 | TRBV5-4 | 14 | CASSIGTATDTQYF
TRBD1 | TRBJ2-2 | TRBV12-3/TRBV12-4 | 17 | CASSLWDRYLGTGELFF
- | TRBJ2-3 | TRBV29-1 | 14 | CSVALGLTTDTQYF
- | TRBJ1-5 | TRBV27 | 13 | CARRVSSNQPQHF
- | TRBJ1-2 | TRBV14 | 14 | CASSQFNGAAGYTF
TRBD2 | TRBJ2-1 | TRBV14 | 13 | CASTTSGSNEQFF
- | TRBJ1-2 | TRBV5-1 | 13 | CASSRGQTYGYTF
- | TRBJ1-2 | TRBV10-3 | 11 | CAISELGRYTF
TRBD1 | TRBJ1-1 | TRBV29-1 | 14 | CSGVAGTGSTEAFF
TRBD2 | TRBJ2-1 | TRBV12-3/TRBV12-4 | 14 | CALRGGPAYNEQFF
- | TRBJ2-7 | TRBV27 | 13 | CASSYKGSYEQYF
- | TRBJ2-1 | TRBV7-2 | 18 | CASSPRVGALSGYNEQFF
TRBD2 | TRBJ2-1 | TRBV12-3/TRBV12-4 | 13 | CASSPIAGRRQFF
- | TRBJ2-4 | TRBV20-1 | 15 | CSAQLVTGAKNIQYF
TRBD2 | TRBJ2-1 | TRBV3-1 | 18 | CASSPQEMGASGLNEQFF
- | TRBJ1-1 | TRBV12-3/TRBV12-4 | 14 | CASSSGGPNTEAFF
- | - | TRBV29-1 | 12 | CSVEDKLYEQYF
- | TRBJ1-5 | TRBV12-3/TRBV12-4 | 13 | CASSLGPGQPQHF
- | TRBJ2-1 | TRBV27 | 16 | CASSSPTLGLYNEQFF
TRBD2 | TRBJ2-7 | TRBV3-1 | 16 | CASMGITSGSPPEQYF
TRBD2 | TRBJ2-1 | TRBV11-2 | 14 | CASSSIREGHEQFF
- | TRBJ1-1 | TRBV5-1 | 16 | CASSPAMAILNTEAFF
TRBD2 | TRBJ2-3 | TRBV19 | 17 | CASSLNPSGRALDTQYF
- | TRBJ2-7 | TRBV12-3/TRBV12-4 | 17 | CASSLASPGTPRYEQYF
- | TRBJ1-5 | TRBV7-9 | 16 | CASSLGESYSNQPQHF
TRBD1 | TRBJ2-3 | TRBV7-9 | 14 | CASSSTGQRDTQYF
- | TRBJ1-1 | TRBV7-9 | 14 | CASSSTTLNTEAFF
- | TRBJ1-1 | TRBV27 | 13 | CASSLLSGTEAFF
- | TRBJ2-5 | TRBV20-1 | 18 | CSAKIPALSGGSYNEQYF
TRBD2 | TRBJ2-4 | TRBV12-3/TRBV12-4 | 15 | CASNGGGLAKNIQYF
- | TRBJ1-2 | TRBV5-5 | 15 | CASNPRATANYGYTF
- | TRBJ2-7 | TRBV12-3/TRBV12-4 | 12 | CASSPSAYEQYF
TRBD2 | - | TRBV27 | 16 | CASSSSLAGGPYEQYF
- | - | TRBV12-3/TRBV12-4 | 14 | CASRKTPGAGEQYF
- | TRBJ2-1 | TRBV20-1 | 15 | CSARDGRGLVYEQFF
TRBD2 | TRBJ2-2 | TRBV6-1 | 18 | CASRVSGKFSTNTGELFF
TRBD2 | TRBJ2-1 | TRBV4-3 | 16 | CASSQDQLAGANEQFF
TRBD2 | TRBJ2-5 | TRBV24-1 | 14 | CATSDSLAGETQYF
- | TRBJ2-1 | TRBV15 | 14 | CATSNWSSYNEQFF
- | TRBJ2-1 | TRBV7-9 | 16 | CASSSQTTSSYNEQFF
TRBD1 | TRBJ2-7 | TRBV6-2/TRBV6-3 | 13 | CATGDRASYEQYF
- | TRBJ1-1 | TRBV28 | 14 | CASSLGGGFSEAFF
TRBD1 | TRBJ2-7 | TRBV10-3 | 14 | CAITAVPGGYEQYF
TRBD2 | TRBJ2-4 | TRBV20-1 | 16 | CSAGGREGGTKNIQYF
- | TRBJ2-2 | TRBV5-1 | 14 | CASSLDSNTGELFF
- | TRBJ2-5 | TRBV5-6 | 13 | CASGLVGRETQYF
- | TRBJ2-7 | TRBV28 | 14 | CASRHGSMGYEQYF
TRBD2 | TRBJ2-7 | TRBV6-2/TRBV6-3 | 14 | CASGGHGLGYEQYF
TRBD1 | TRBJ1-1 | TRBV25-1 | 18 | CASSEGTGVTSHATEAFF
TRBD2 | - | TRBV7-9 | 15 | CASSPAGSSYNEQYF
- | TRBJ1-4 | TRBV5-1 | 15 | CASSSYGQNNEKLFF
TRBD2 | TRBJ2-1 | TRBV12-3/TRBV12-4 | 15 | CASSPLAGYNSEQFF
- | TRBJ2-3 | TRBV27 | 13 | CASSNGTPDTQYF